The 18 T cell receptor beta chains given below trace back to one sample, sequenced in a study of identical twins. TCRdb independently ran MiXCR on the 5' RACE reads; one entry per CDR3 protein. The table lists 1.5 million to 2 million distinct CDR3 sequences, roughly 35% of them singletons. The sequencing sample was made of cord blood. These receptors came from a newborn girl in good health.

This clonotype has more than one count but fewer than ten. This sequence joins TRBV14 and TRBJ2-1; 7 bases line up with TRBD2. V lost 1 base, J lost 7 bases, and 10 bases stayed unmatched. The CDR3 is 16 residues long. CDR1 and CDR2 (germline): SGHDN, FVKESK. The chain's CDR3 is CASSQVGGLPGNEQFF. The CDR3 region has the DNA TGTGCCAGCAGCCAAGTTGGGGGACTACCCGGGAATGAGCAGTTCTTC.

This clonotype was seen many times. This chain connects TRBV20-1 to TRBJ2-1; the D gene is possibly TRBD2 (6 bases). Trimming took off 4 bases at V and 6 bases at J, with 22 bases between the two ends. This CDR3 comprises 16 residues. The germline V gene has CDR1 DFQATT and CDR2 SNEGSKA (reference sequence). This CDR3 is CSAITSRELEVNEQFF. CDR3 nucleotide sequence: TGCAGTGCTATTACCTCCCGGGAGCTAGAGGTCAATGAGCAGTTCTTC.

This clonotype was observed a few times. V usage is TRBV3-1 and J usage is TRBJ2-2; TRBD2 aligns across 11 bases. This CDR3 is 17 amino acids long. Germline CDR1 and CDR2: LGHDT and YNNKEL (reference sequence). After removal of 5 bases from V and 5 bases from J, the junction contained 10 bases not matched to a gene. The DNA of the CDR3 is TGTGCCAGCAGCTCGATGACTAGCGGGAAGCATACCGGGGAGCTGTTTTTT. It codes for CASSSMTSGKHTGELFF. Drawing the rest from reference TRBV3-1 and TRBJ2-2, the complete variable domain is DTAVSQTPKYLVTQMGNDKSIKCEQNLGHDTMYWYKQDSKKFLKIMFSYNNKELIINETVPNRFSPKSPDKAHLNLHINSLELGDSAVYFCASSSMTSGKHTGELFFGEGSRLTVL.

V is TRBV5-1 and J is TRBJ2-5; tentative D call: TRBD1 (5 bases). The germline gives CDR1 SGHRS, CDR2 YFSETQ. The CDR3 runs 16 residues. V was clipped by 0 bases and J by 11 bases, with 23 bases between them. The CDR3 is CASSLAHRSSYNEQYF. DNA for the CDR3: TGCGCCAGCAGCTTGGCACACAGGAGCTCCTACAATGAGCAGTACTTC.

In its sample, this clonotype was seen a few times. In nucleotides, the CDR3 is TGTGCCAGCATTAGGACTAGCGGAAGTTCTAAAGAGACCCAGTACTTC. Translating it yields CASIRTSGSSKETQYF. This chain joins TRBV2 and TRBJ2-5; 10 bases align to TRBD2. Germline V CDR1 and CDR2: SNHLY, FYNNEI. Germline trimming cut 7 bases from V and 3 bases from J; bases unmatched to any gene: 11. The CDR3 contains 16 residues. The full variable domain, with the rest looked up from reference TRBV2 and TRBJ2-5, is EPEVTQTPSHQVTQMGQEVILRCVPISNHLYFYWYRQILGQKVEFLVSFYNNEISEKSEIFDDQFSVERPDGSNFTLKIRSTKLEDSAMYFCASIRTSGSSKETQYFGPGTRLLVL.

This sequence joins TRBV12-3 or TRBV12-4 and TRBJ2-7; TRBD2 agrees at 11 bases. The V and J ends lost 3 bases and 7 bases, in that order; junction bases with no gene match: 14. This CDR3 comprises 17 residues. CDR3 in amino acids: CASSFPLSGGAYNEQYF. CDR3 in DNA: TGTGCCAGCAGTTTTCCCCTTAGCGGGGGGGCTTACAATGAGCAGTACTTC.

This clonotype showed up just a few times. The chain carries TRBV28 and TRBJ2-7; the D is unclear. Germline V lookup: CDR1 MDHEN, CDR2 SYDVKM. V was pared by 7 bases and J by 3 bases, with 16 bases between. CDR3 length: 14 residues. The CDR3 reads CASMTGRSFYEQYF. CDR3 DNA sequence: TGTGCCAGCATGACCGGACGCAGCTTCTACGAGCAGTACTTC. Variable domain in full (rest from reference TRBV28 and TRBJ2-7): DVKVTQSSRYLVKRTGEKVFLECVQDMDHENMFWYRQDPGLGLRLIYFSYDVKMKEKGDIPEGYSVSREKKERFSLILESASTNQTSMYLCASMTGRSFYEQYFGPGTRLTVT.

The rearrangement links TRBV18 to TRBJ2-1; 9 bases are a match to TRBD2. V was pared by 0 bases and J by 5 bases, with 2 bases of the junction left unmatched. The CDR3 is 15 residues long. Germline CDR1 KGHSH, CDR2 LQKENI. CDR3 bases: TGTGCCAGCTCACCACCGGCTAGCGGGGACAATGAGCAGTTCTTC. Its translation: CASSPPASGDNEQFF.

The V call is TRBV7-9, the J call TRBJ2-1; D is ambiguous. The CDR3 runs to 15 residues. Looked up from germline, CDR1 is SEHNR and CDR2 is FQNEAQ (reference sequence). The germline V and J ends were trimmed by 3 bases and 0 bases, with 9 bases remaining between them. The CDR3 is CASSFGGVSYNEQFF. The CDR3 nucleotides read TGTGCCAGCAGCTTCGGCGGTGTCTCCTACAATGAGCAGTTCTTC.

This clonotype was counted only a few times. The chain employs TRBV20-1 and TRBJ2-3; TRBD2 matches at 7 bases. The V segment lost 3 bases and the J segment 4 bases; nucleotides outside the gene matches: 7. The CDR3 runs 14 residues. Germline CDR1 and CDR2: DFQATT and SNEGSKA (reference sequence). The CDR3 sequence is CSASILADPDTQYF. CDR3 sequence (DNA): TGCAGTGCTAGTATCCTAGCGGATCCAGATACGCAGTATTTT.

Note on this clonotype: At one end, the junction sequence differs from germline, possibly due to a read error. The chain carries TRBV24-1 and TRBJ2-5, with 7 bases fitting TRBD1. The CDR3 loop spans 15 amino acids. In germline, CDR1 is KGHDR, CDR2 SFDVKD. The CDR3 loop is CATGDPRTGKETQYF. Here the CDR3 DNA reads TGTGCCACCGGTGATCCGCGGACAGGAAAAGAGACCCAGTACTTC.

This clonotype was recorded a few times. The rearrangement uses TRBV28 and TRBJ1-2, with 10 bases matching TRBD1. Germline assignment: CDR1 MDHEN and CDR2 SYDVKM. This CDR3 is built from 16 residues. Losses at the gene ends were 2 bases for V and 4 bases for J; bases not matched to a gene: 7. The CDR3 sequence is CASSLPLDRGFYGYTF. The CDR3 DNA reads as TGTGCCAGCAGTTTACCCCTGGACAGGGGGTTCTATGGCTACACCTTC.

This clonotype occurred a few times. This CDR3 reads CASSPYPSGASTDTQYF. DNA of the CDR3: TGTGCCAGCAGCCCATACCCTAGCGGGGCTAGCACAGATACGCAGTATTTT. The chain is built from TRBV7-2 and TRBJ2-3, with 9 bases lining up with TRBD2. The V segment lost 5 bases and the J segment 0 bases; nucleotides outside the gene matches: 9. The CDR3 sequence is 17 residues long. Germline V CDR1 and CDR2: SGHTA, FQGNSA.

V usage is TRBV27 and J usage is TRBJ1-1, with 7 bases lining up with TRBD1. The CDR3 extends over 13 amino acids. The trim removed 6 bases at V and 5 bases at J, leaving 6 bases unmatched. Germline V gene lookup returns CDR1 MNHEY and CDR2 SMNVEV (reference sequence). CDR3 nucleotides: TGTGCCAGCAGAGGACAGGTAGAGACTGAAGCTTTCTTT. Its protein is CASRGQVETEAFF.

The genes are TRBV20-1 and TRBJ2-1, with TRBD1 matching over 8 bases. V was clipped by 6 bases and J by 7 bases; unmatched bases: 14. The length of the CDR3 is 15 residues. Germline V gene lookup returns CDR1 DFQATT and CDR2 SNEGSKA (reference sequence). DNA of the CDR3: TGCAGTGCCGCCGCCGTGGACAGGGCGTGGAATGAGCAGTTCTTC. Amino acid sequence: CSAAAVDRAWNEQFF.

The rearrangement joins TRBV28 to TRBJ2-1, with 7 bases lining up with TRBD2. CDR1 MDHEN and CDR2 SYDVKM come from the germline V gene. CDR3 length equals 11 residues. The V and J ends lost 9 bases and 7 bases, in that order; junction bases with no gene match: 3. CDR3 protein: CASRGSNEQFF. The CDR3 DNA sequence: TGTGCCAGTCGCGGGAGTAATGAGCAGTTCTTC.

With regard to this clonotype: Its ends do not fully match the called genes, so a read error is possible. The J gene is TRBJ1-2, the V gene TRBV20-1; D is perhaps TRBD1 (5 bases). This CDR3 is built from 13 residues. Germline V gives CDR1 DFQATT, CDR2 SNEGSKA (reference sequence). CDR3 DNA sequence: TGTGGAAGAACCCGGCCAGGGTGGTATGGCTACACCTTC. Amino acid sequence: CGRTRPGWYGYTF.

This chain uses TRBV5-6 with TRBJ2-2; D gene ambiguous. The CDR3 is made up of 12 amino acids. The V gene lost 0 bases and the J gene lost 6 bases, with 3 bases spanning the gap. In germline, CDR1 is SGHDT, CDR2 YYEEEE. Here the CDR3 DNA reads TGTGCCAGCAGCTTGGCCTCCGGGGAGCTGTTTTTT. Its protein is CASSLASGELFF.